The 28 T cell receptor beta chains presented below share a single source sample, sequenced in a study of blood T cells in healthy people across ages. A second PCR, run for about 6 to 12 cycles, used a sample-barcoded 5' primer plus a J-beta primer mix. TCRdb re-derived calls from the 5' RACE reads in MiXCR, one entry per CDR3 protein. The sample holds over 1,200,000 distinct CDR3 sequences, roughly 59% seen once. The sequenced sample was blood. The receptors shown here come from a man younger than 35 in good health.

The chain links TRBV29-1 to TRBJ1-2; D might be TRBD1 (5 bases). The CDR3 is 11 amino acids. The V gene lost 6 bases and the J gene lost 4 bases, with 9 bases spanning the gap. Looked up from germline, CDR1 is SQVTM and CDR2 is ANQGSEA. CDR3 in DNA: TGCAGCGTGAAGACAGCCTATGGCTACACCTTC. It translates to CSVKTAYGYTF.

This chain links TRBV20-1 with TRBJ1-1; tentative D call: TRBD1 (5 bases). Germline values: CDR1 DFQATT, CDR2 SNEGSKA (reference sequence). Trimming removed 0 bases at V and 0 bases at J, with 17 bases between. This CDR3 is built from 17 residues. In DNA, the CDR3 is TGCAGTGCTAGAGACTTCTCGGGGGGACCCATGAACACTGAAGCTTTCTTT. It translates to CSARDFSGGPMNTEAFF.

The rearrangement links TRBV11-2 to TRBJ2-1, with 7 bases lining up with TRBD2. The germline gives CDR1 SGHAT, CDR2 FQNNGV. This CDR3 contains 17 residues. J gave up 0 bases and V 2 bases, and 7 bases lay outside the gene matches. CDR3 sequence reads: CASSLSAGGSSYNEQFF. The CDR3, as DNA: TGTGCCAGCAGCTTATCCGCAGGCGGGAGCTCCTACAATGAGCAGTTCTTC.

This clonotype turned up a few times. The chain couples TRBV4-3 to TRBJ2-7; D is unclear. Per the germline V gene, CDR1 is LGHNA and CDR2 is YSLEER. With 4 bases removed from V and 3 bases from J, the gap between germline ends came to 10 bases. The CDR3 totals 13 residues. The CDR3 DNA reads as TGCGCCAGCAGCCCCCTGGTGGACTACGAGCAGTACTTC. Protein sequence: CASSPLVDYEQYF.

This rearrangement joins TRBV20-1 to TRBJ2-7; the D gene is possibly TRBD2 (6 bases). CDR1 and CDR2 (germline): DFQATT, SNEGSKA (reference sequence). The CDR3 totals 14 residues. V gave up 1 base and J gave up 6 bases, with 16 bases separating them. The CDR3, as DNA: TGCAGTGCTAGAGCCCAGGACTACACCTGCGAGCAGTACTTC. Translated: CSARAQDYTCEQYF.

This clonotype was counted a few times. The CDR3 loop reads CSVAAPGRTDTQYF. The CDR3, as DNA: TGCAGCGTTGCAGCCCCGGGAAGGACAGATACGCAGTATTTT. The rearrangement uses TRBV29-1 and TRBJ2-3, with D perhaps matching TRBD2 (5 bases). Germline-derived CDR1 and CDR2 are SQVTM and ANQGSEA. Trimming cost V 4 bases and J 3 bases, with 14 bases left between them. The CDR3 runs to 14 residues.

The chain is built from TRBV20-1 and TRBJ2-3; TRBD2 aligns across 8 bases. The CDR3 sequence is 17 residues long. Germline trimming cut 0 bases from V and 6 bases from J; bases unmatched to any gene: 14. Germline lookup yields CDR1 DFQATT and CDR2 SNEGSKA (reference sequence). CDR3 nucleotides: TGCAGTGCTAGAGACCTACTAGCGGAGTCCAGTTGGGATACGCAGTATTTT. Translation: CSARDLLAESSWDTQYF.

The V call is TRBV14, the J call TRBJ2-3, with 10 bases that match TRBD2. The length of the CDR3 is 18 residues. Germline trimming cut 2 bases from V and 4 bases from J; bases unmatched to any gene: 12. Germline-derived CDR1 and CDR2 are SGHDN and FVKESK. The CDR3 nucleotides read TGTGCCAGCAGCCAAAATAGCGGGGGGACCGTCGGCTCAGATACGCAGTATTTT. This sequence encodes CASSQNSGGTVGSDTQYF.

CDR3: CASSLARTGGVTDTQYF. The CDR3 bases are TGTGCCAGCAGCTTAGCGCGGACAGGTGGAGTCACAGATACGCAGTATTTT. This chain links TRBV11-2 with TRBJ2-3; 7 bases agree with TRBD1. Trimming cost V 1 base and J 2 bases; bases outside gene matches: 9. CDR1 is SGHAT, CDR2 FQNNGV, per germline. There are 17 residues in the CDR3.

Here the CDR3 DNA reads TGTGCCAGCAGTGAAGGACGGGGCGGGAGTATAGGGGTCAAAAACATTCAGTACTTC. Its translation is CASSEGRGGSIGVKNIQYF. V usage is TRBV6-1 and J usage is TRBJ2-4, with TRBD2 matching over 7 bases. This CDR3 is built from 19 residues. V lost 1 base, J lost 3 bases, and 15 bases stayed unmatched. Per germline, CDR1 MNHNS and CDR2 SASEGT.

This clonotype was found once. The V gene is TRBV20-1, the J gene TRBJ2-1, with TRBD1 as a possible D gene (5 bases). With 0 bases removed from V and 6 bases from J, the gap between germline ends came to 12 bases. This CDR3 has 14 amino acids. Germline CDR1 is DFQATT and CDR2 is SNEGSKA (reference sequence). This CDR3 reads CSARDRAPFNEQFF. CDR3 sequence (DNA): TGCAGTGCTAGAGACAGGGCCCCTTTCAATGAGCAGTTCTTC.

The V and J genes are TRBV7-8 and TRBJ2-5, with 7 bases identical to TRBD2. The CDR3 covers 13 residues. V lost 8 bases, J lost 11 bases, and 14 bases stayed unmatched. Germline assignment: CDR1 SGHVS and CDR2 FQNEAQ. In nucleotides, the CDR3 is TGTGCCAGCCGGGCGGGAGTCGACAATGAGCAGTACTTC. Translated, it gives CASRAGVDNEQYF.

The gene calls are TRBV12-3 or TRBV12-4 and TRBJ2-1; D unresolved. V was trimmed by 3 bases and J by 2 bases, leaving 11 bases between them. The CDR3 loop spans 15 amino acids. The CDR3 spells CASSLGGYAYNEQFF. In DNA form, the CDR3 reads TGTGCCAGCAGTTTGGGCGGCTACGCCTACAATGAGCAGTTCTTC.

The chain joins TRBV4-1 to TRBJ1-2; D gene ambiguous. Between the trimmed V and J ends, which lost 5 bases and 2 bases, there was a span of 12 bases. The CDR3 is made up of 14 amino acids. The germline gives CDR1 MGHRA, CDR2 YSYEKL. In nucleotides, the CDR3 is TGCGCCAGCAGCTCAAACAAAGGGAACTATGGCTACACCTTC. Protein: CASSSNKGNYGYTF.

The chain uses TRBV20-1 and TRBJ1-2, with 7 bases fitting TRBD1. This CDR3 spans 13 amino acids. The V segment lost 8 bases and the J segment 1 base; nucleotides outside the gene matches: 7. The germline CDR1 and CDR2 sequences are DFQATT and SNEGSKA (reference sequence). CDR3 sequence: CSSKTGYNYGYTF. In nucleotides, the CDR3 is TGCAGTTCAAAGACAGGGTATAACTATGGCTACACCTTC.

The genes are TRBV7-9 and TRBJ1-1, with no clear D. Germline CDR1 is SEHNR and CDR2 is FQNEAQ (reference sequence). The CDR3 spans 12 residues. The V gene lost 6 bases and the J gene lost 3 bases, with 8 bases spanning the gap. The CDR3: CASRREDTEAFF. The CDR3 DNA follows: TGTGCCAGCAGGCGTGAGGACACTGAAGCTTTCTTT.

This clonotype was seen a single time. The V and J genes are TRBV7-8 and TRBJ2-1; 7 bases fit TRBD2. The CDR3 totals 15 residues. V gave up 5 bases and J gave up 5 bases; unmatched junction bases: 9. Germline loops: CDR1 SGHVS, CDR2 FQNEAQ. The CDR3 is CASSLRSSGDNEQFF. CDR3 coding DNA: TGTGCCAGCAGCCTAAGGTCTAGCGGAGACAATGAGCAGTTCTTC.

This chain uses TRBV12-3 or TRBV12-4 with TRBJ2-3; perhaps TRBD2 as D (6 bases). The ends were cut back, 3 bases at V and 1 base at J, with 14 bases in the middle. The CDR3 sequence is 16 residues long. The CDR3 coding sequence is TGTGCCAGCAGTTTGGTCGGCTCGGGGGGCACAGATACGCAGTATTTT. This encodes CASSLVGSGGTDTQYF.

This clonotype came up a few times. The V call is TRBV7-2, the J call TRBJ2-5, with 11 bases identical to TRBD2. Germline CDR1 and CDR2: SGHTA and FQGNSA. After removal of 5 bases from V and 4 bases from J, the junction contained 6 bases not matched to a gene. The CDR3 covers 15 residues. The CDR3 protein is CASSPFSGGAETQYF. In DNA form, the CDR3 reads TGTGCCAGCAGCCCCTTTAGCGGGGGGGCAGAGACCCAGTACTTC.

The rearrangement uses TRBV14 and TRBJ2-5; 11 nucleotides match TRBD2. V was clipped by 1 base and J by 11 bases; unmatched bases: 12. CDR3 length equals 16 residues. The V gene's germline CDR1 is SGHDN and CDR2 FVKESK. CDR3 residues: CASSQAVPLAGGQQYF. CDR3 nucleotides: TGTGCCAGCAGCCAAGCGGTACCCCTAGCGGGAGGTCAGCAGTACTTC.

The sample holds one count of this clonotype. The chain has TRBV7-6 and TRBJ2-3, with 7 bases aligning to TRBD1. V lost 1 base and J lost 5; bases outside the gene matches: 9. This CDR3 has 16 residues. In germline, CDR1 is SGHVS, CDR2 FNYEAQ. The CDR3 region is CASSLGVGGQGDTQYF. The CDR3 nucleotides read TGTGCCAGCAGCTTAGGAGTAGGGGGCCAGGGAGATACGCAGTATTTT.

The chain is built from TRBV20-1 and TRBJ2-5; the match to TRBD2 covers 12 bases. Germline CDR1 and CDR2: DFQATT and SNEGSKA (reference sequence). With 2 bases clipped from V and 5 bases from J, the junction kept 6 bases outside the gene matches. The CDR3 runs to 15 residues. Here the CDR3 DNA reads TGCAGTGCTAGACTGCCCGGGACTAGCGGGGAGACCCAGTACTTC. Its protein product is CSARLPGTSGETQYF.

The gene calls are TRBV7-9 and TRBJ1-4; D gene uncertain. The CDR3 totals 16 residues. V lost 3 bases, J lost 3 bases, and 14 bases lay in between. Germline values: CDR1 SEHNR, CDR2 FQNEAQ (reference sequence). CDR3: CASSFSPGRANEKLFF. The CDR3 DNA follows: TGTGCCAGCAGCTTCTCCCCCGGTCGGGCTAATGAAAAACTGTTTTTT.

The rearrangement links TRBV5-1 to TRBJ1-1; D not certain. CDR1 is SGHRS, CDR2 YFSETQ, per germline. Between the trimmed V and J ends, which lost 4 bases and 4 bases, there was a span of 11 bases. The CDR3 is made up of 13 amino acids. The CDR3 here is CASSGPGITEAFF. Here the CDR3 DNA reads TGCGCCAGCAGCGGCCCCGGGATCACTGAAGCTTTCTTT.

The CDR3: CASSQDPSGRYNEQFF. The CDR3 DNA reads TGTGCCAGCAGCCAAGATCCGAGCGGGAGATACAATGAGCAGTTCTTC. This chain links TRBV3-1 with TRBJ2-1; 8 bases map to TRBD2. The CDR3 consists of 16 residues. Germline CDR1 is LGHDT and CDR2 is YNNKEL (reference sequence). V gave up 0 bases and J gave up 4 bases; unmatched junction bases: 5.

The rearrangement joins TRBV20-1 to TRBJ2-7, with 14 bases lining up with TRBD2. CDR1 and CDR2 from the germline V gene are DFQATT and SNEGSKA (reference sequence). The V segment lost 1 base and the J segment 5 bases; nucleotides outside the gene matches: 4. The CDR3 covers 15 residues. Here the CDR3 reads CSARGGLAGVDEQYF. Written as DNA, the CDR3 is TGCAGTGCTAGAGGGGGACTAGCGGGAGTAGACGAGCAGTACTTC.

V and J are TRBV12-5 and TRBJ2-5; TRBD1 matches at 10 bases. The junction had 5 bases not matched to a gene; V was cut back by 5 bases and J by 5 bases. CDR3 length: 14 residues. CDR1 and CDR2 (germline): LGHNT, FRNRAP. The CDR3 loop reads CASGRQGAQETQYF. The CDR3, as DNA: TGTGCTAGTGGTCGACAGGGGGCGCAGGAGACCCAGTACTTC.

The chain links TRBV5-1 to TRBJ1-5; D is undetermined. Deletions cut 5 bases from V and 4 bases from J, with 10 bases between. Per germline, CDR1 SGHRS and CDR2 YFSETQ. The CDR3 is made up of 13 amino acids. This CDR3 is CASRITVNQPQHF. The CDR3 nucleotides are TGCGCCAGCAGAATAACGGTGAATCAGCCCCAGCATTTT.